This T cell receptor beta chain originates from a study of long-term antiretroviral therapy in people with HIV. Whole-study findings and limits: The range of CDR3 lengths in HIV repertoires proved narrower than that found in controls.

This clone was seen only once. The antigen remains undetermined. This CDR3 is built from 14 residues. Germline-derived CDR1 and CDR2 are SGHKS and YYEKEE (reference sequence). V was cut by 1 base and J by 1 base, with 8 bases left in between. The assay used was immunoSEQ (version v3.0), run at survey level. The target of sequencing was roughly 40,000-50,000 T-cell genomes per sample. Profiled with immunoSEQ multiplex PCR; TCRdb holds only in-frame clones, not every one. The table shows over 30,000 clones, with approximately 85% occurring only once. People in the study who had HIV all got their treatment in the United States.

Sequenced material: unsorted PBMCs, taken 3.1 years after starting antiretroviral therapy. The TCR comes from a woman aged 50 to 65 with HIV. This sequence joins TRBV5-5 and TRBJ1-1; D uncertain. The chain's CDR3 is CASSLWAQNTEAFF. The DNA of the CDR3 is TGTGCCAGCAGCTTGTGGGCCCAGAACACTGAAGCTTTCTTT.